A single sample gave rise to the 19 T cell receptor beta chains below, sequenced in a study of blood T cell repertoires in COVID-19. Repertoires were generated with immunoSEQ multiplex PCR, while TCRdb's copy carries only in-frame clones and drops some. The profile shows a few hundred thousand clones, 80% to 90% of them singletons. Material for sequencing was peripheral blood. The receptors shown here come from a woman aged 40 to 49 who had recovered from COVID-19.

This rearrangement joins TRBV19 to TRBJ1-5, with no clear D. V was cut by 3 bases and J by 0 bases, with 6 bases left in between. CDR1 LNHDA and CDR2 SQIVND come from the germline V gene (reference sequence). The CDR3 contains 14 residues. The CDR3 loop reads CASSIHYSNQPQHF. The CDR3 nucleotides are TGTGCCAGTAGTATTCACTATAGCAATCAGCCCCAGCATTTT.

This chain joins TRBV19 and TRBJ1-2; D is unresolved. Germline CDR1 reads LNHDA; CDR2 reads SQIVND (reference sequence). This CDR3 comprises 10 residues. Trimming shortened V by 5 bases and J by 8 bases, and 6 bases separated the two germline ends. The CDR3: CASSSGGYTF. The CDR3 bases are TGTGCCAGTAGTTCGGGAGGCTACACCTTC.

The table lists this clone with a count of one. V gene TRBV6-4 combines with J gene TRBJ2-7; D is unclear. CDR3 size: 13 residues. Germline V gene sequence: CDR1 MRHNA, CDR2 SNTAGT. The V gene lost 8 bases and the J gene lost 2 bases, with 13 bases spanning the gap. CDR3 nucleotides: TGTGCCAGCGCGGCCGACCCGGCCTACGAGCAGTACTTC. This gives the protein CASAADPAYEQYF.

The rearrangement links TRBV7-6 to TRBJ1-3; no reliable D call. CDR3 size: 16 residues. Trimming stripped 2 bases from V and 0 bases from J, with 11 bases between. Germline CDR1 and CDR2: SGHVS and FNYEAQ. CDR3 sequence (DNA): TGTGCCAGCAGCTTATCTCAGGCCAGCTCTGGAAACACCATATATTTT. It encodes CASSLSQASSGNTIYF.

This clone was observed a single time. This chain links TRBV7-6 with TRBJ1-1; D perhaps matches TRBD1 (5 bases). The CDR3 consists of 15 residues. Germline V gives CDR1 SGHVS, CDR2 FNYEAQ. V lost 1 base to trimming and J lost 5 bases, with 14 bases between them. The CDR3 protein is CASSLVAGGGTEAFF. The CDR3 nucleotides are TGTGCCAGCAGCTTAGTCGCCGGGGGGGGTACTGAAGCTTTCTTT.

This clone appeared a single time. The V call is TRBV7-8, the J call TRBJ1-2; TRBD1 aligns across 11 bases. Germline V CDR1 and CDR2: SGHVS, FQNEAQ. The CDR3 runs 17 residues. V lost 5 bases, J lost 8 bases, and 16 bases stayed unmatched. The CDR3 is CASSAPSAGQGAWGYTF. The CDR3 bases are TGTGCCAGCAGCGCCCCCTCAGCCGGACAGGGGGCATGGGGCTACACCTTC.

The chain uses TRBV24-1 and TRBJ1-5; D not resolved. V was shortened by 3 bases and J by 6 bases, with 11 bases between the two germline ends. The CDR3 contains 14 residues. CDR1 KGHDR and CDR2 SFDVKD come from the germline V gene. Here the CDR3 DNA reads TGTGCCACCAGTGATGAGAAAGAGGGTCAGCCCCAGCATTTT. Translated: CATSDEKEGQPQHF.

The chain is built from TRBV4-3 and TRBJ1-4, with D unclear. Germline CDR1 is LGHNA and CDR2 is YSLEER. CDR3 size: 17 residues. Trimming left V 0 bases short and J 1 base short, with 12 bases between. The CDR3 DNA reads as TGCGCCAGCAGCCAAGAGGACGGTGGGAGAACTAATGAAAAACTGTTTTTT. This gives the protein CASSQEDGGRTNEKLFF.

Concerning this clone itself: The identical CDR3 is also encoded by other nucleotide sequences in the sample. The genes are TRBV28 and TRBJ2-7, with 8 bases lining up with TRBD1. This CDR3 has 14 residues. Unmatched junction bases numbered 2, after V lost 4 bases and J lost 0 bases. The germline CDR1 and CDR2 sequences are MDHEN and SYDVKM. DNA for the CDR3: TGTGCCAGCAGTTCCGGACAGGGCTCCTACGAGCAGTACTTC. Its protein is CASSSGQGSYEQYF.

In DNA, the CDR3 is TGTGCCTGCAGGACAGACTATGGCTACACCTTC. Translated: CACRTDYGYTF. The chain couples TRBV30 to TRBJ1-2, with TRBD1 as a possible D gene (6 bases). This CDR3 is built from 11 residues. V was pared by 6 bases and J by 3 bases, with 8 bases between. The germline V gene has CDR1 GTSNPN and CDR2 SVGIG (reference sequence). The entire variable domain, with the rest obtained from reference TRBV30 and TRBJ1-2, is as follows: SQTIHQWPATLVQPVGSPLSLECTVEGTSNPNLYWYRQAAGRGLQLLFYSVGIGQISSEVPQNLSASRPQDRQFILSSKKLLLSDSGFYLCACRTDYGYTFGSGTRLTVV.

This clone came up once. The chain joins TRBV27 to TRBJ2-3, with D maybe TRBD1 (5 bases). Trimming stripped 6 bases from V and 6 bases from J, with 22 bases between. The CDR3 is made up of 16 amino acids. The germline V gene encodes CDR1 MNHEY and CDR2 SMNVEV (reference sequence). The CDR3 DNA is TGTGCCAGCAGCCCAGGGTGGGGTAAGAACGCGGATACGCAGTATTTT. Translating gives CASSPGWGKNADTQYF.

The chain links TRBV2 to TRBJ1-2; 10 bases align to TRBD1. CDR1 is SNHLY, CDR2 FYNNEI, per germline. Losses at the gene ends were 6 bases for V and 2 bases for J; bases not matched to a gene: 6. This CDR3 comprises 15 residues. The CDR3 sequence: CASRTGTGANYGYTF. The CDR3 nucleotides are TGTGCCAGCAGAACCGGGACAGGGGCGAACTATGGCTACACCTTC. The full variable domain, in which reference TRBV2 and TRBJ1-2 provide the parts outside the CDR3, is EPEVTQTPSHQVTQMGQEVILRCVPISNHLYFYWYRQILGQKVEFLVSFYNNEISEKSEIFDDQFSVERPDGSNFTLKIRSTKLEDSAMYFCASRTGTGANYGYTFGSGTRLTVV.

This chain connects TRBV7-2 to TRBJ2-7, with D perhaps TRBD2 (5 bases). With 1 base removed from V and 4 bases from J, the gap between germline ends came to 5 bases. This CDR3 has 12 residues. Germline CDR1 is SGHTA and CDR2 is FQGNSA. In nucleotides, the CDR3 is TGTGCCAGCAGCTTAGGGGAGTACGAGCAGTACTTC. This encodes CASSLGEYEQYF.

This rearrangement joins TRBV5-4 to TRBJ2-5; TRBD2 matches at 9 bases. V lost 4 bases to trimming and J lost 5 bases; unmatched junction nucleotides: 6. Germline CDR1 SGHNT, CDR2 YYREEE (reference sequence). The CDR3 totals 14 residues. For the CDR3, the DNA is TGTGCCAGCAGCCCTTCTCTAGCGGGGGAGACCCAGTACTTC. Its protein is CASSPSLAGETQYF.

This chain connects TRBV4-2 to TRBJ1-2; TRBD1 agrees at 10 bases. The trim removed 1 base at V and 1 base at J, leaving 3 bases unmatched. CDR1 and CDR2 (germline): LGHNA, YNFKEQ. The CDR3 spans 16 residues. The DNA for the CDR3 is TGTGCCAGCAGCCAAGGGGGACAGGGGCTTAACTATGGCTACACCTTC. This translates into CASSQGGQGLNYGYTF.

The J gene is TRBJ2-7, the V gene TRBV6-5, with 8 bases fitting TRBD1. V was clipped by 5 bases and J by 6 bases; unmatched bases: 6. Per the germline V gene, CDR1 is MNHEY and CDR2 is SVGAGI. This CDR3 contains 13 residues. The CDR3 here is CASSTDREGEQYF. The CDR3 nucleotides read TGTGCCAGCAGTACGGACAGGGAAGGCGAGCAGTACTTC.

The gene calls are TRBV3-1 (or the pseudogene TRBV3-2) and TRBJ1-1; TRBD1 matches at 7 bases. The CDR3 consists of 15 residues. The V gene's germline CDR1 is LGHDT and CDR2 YNNKEL (reference sequence). Germline trimming cut 2 bases from V and 4 bases from J; bases unmatched to any gene: 7. Written as DNA, the CDR3 is TGTGCCAGCAGCCAATCCCCGGACAGGAGCACTGAAGCTTTCTTT. It encodes CASSQSPDRSTEAFF.

The rearrangement uses TRBV7-9 and TRBJ1-2; 9 positions match TRBD1. The V gene end was trimmed by 4 bases and the J gene end by 4 bases; junction bases not matched to a gene: 16. Germline CDR1 reads SEHNR; CDR2 reads FQNEAQ (reference sequence). The CDR3 length is 18 residues. The CDR3 nucleotides read TGTGCCAGCAGCTCCGACTGGACAGGGGCGAGGGGTATCTATGGCTACACCTTC. It codes for CASSSDWTGARGIYGYTF. The full variable domain, with the rest looked up from reference TRBV7-9 and TRBJ1-2, is DTGVSQNPRHKITKRGQNVTFRCDPISEHNRLYWYRQTLGQGPEFLTYFQNEAQLEKSRLLSDRFSAERPKGSFSTLEIQRTEQGDSAMYLCASSSDWTGARGIYGYTFGSGTRLTVV.

This clone was observed once. The chain joins TRBV7-9 to TRBJ2-4, with 9 bases aligning to TRBD2. This CDR3 has 16 amino acids. Germline-derived CDR1 and CDR2 are SEHNR and FQNEAQ (reference sequence). V lost 2 bases to trimming and J lost 6 bases; unmatched junction nucleotides: 8. The CDR3 reads CASSLLASGGPNIQYF. DNA for the CDR3: TGTGCCAGCAGCTTACTGGCCAGCGGGGGGCCAAACATTCAGTACTTC.